This note documents a single TCR beta chain sequence. Sequencing was performed with immunoSEQ multiplex PCR; in TCRdb, only in-frame clones are kept and a portion is missing. The data contain approximately 170,000 clones, approximately 86% of them singletons. After removal of 6 bases from V and 7 bases from J, the junction contained 11 bases not matched to a gene. Looked up from germline, CDR1 is MDHEN and CDR2 is SYDVKM. This CDR3 has 15 residues. This sample is drawn from a study of blood T cell repertoires in COVID-19. Study-wide background: Samples representing acute and convalescent COVID-19 were sourced from the United States, Italy and Spain. T cells, B-cell-depleted T cells, or PBMCs supplied cDNA or gDNA.

This rearrangement joins TRBV28 to TRBJ1-1; the match to TRBD1 covers 10 bases. This clonotype was obtained from a man aged 30 to 45 with acute or convalescent COVID-19. The sample was peripheral blood. Here the CDR3 reads CASRKTGGEGVEAFF. CDR3 nucleotides: TGTGCCAGCAGAAAGACAGGGGGCGAAGGTGTTGAAGCTTTCTTT.